These 27 T cell receptor beta chains were all obtained from the same sample, sequenced in a study of OX40 agonist ivuxolimab in advanced cancers. Library preparation used the immunoSEQ multiplex PCR assay. TCRdb took this table from immuneACCESS and kept in-frame rearrangements with V and J called. Such tables lack part of the clones; where checked against another copy, unresolved V genes explain under half of the gap, and the rest is unexplained. For this sample there are about 21,000 clones; under 85% appear just once. The ten largest account for around 20% of the sample. The specimen comprised CD4+ or CD8+ T cells sorted from blood, sampled in a trial of the OX40 agonist ivuxolimab. Every receptor here comes from an adult with an advanced solid tumor such as melanoma, head and neck, liver or kidney cancer.

This chain uses TRBV7-6 with TRBJ2-7; TRBD1 agrees at 11 bases. The CDR3 totals 15 residues. Germline CDR1 SGHVS, CDR2 FNYEAQ. Trimming took 5 bases from V and 7 from J; bases not matched to a gene: 10. The CDR3 region has the DNA TGTGCCAGCAGCATGCGTTGGGACAGGGGGTGGGAGCAGTACTTC. This translates into CASSMRWDRGWEQYF.

This clone has only one observation. The chain employs TRBV19 and TRBJ1-5; 8 nucleotides line up with TRBD1. Trimming removed 5 bases from V and 0 bases from J; junction bases left unmatched: 3. This CDR3 has 15 residues. In germline, CDR1 is LNHDA, CDR2 SQIVND (reference sequence). Written as DNA, the CDR3 is TGTGCCAGTAGTCGACAGGGGAATAGCAATCAGCCCCAGCATTTT. It specifies CASSRQGNSNQPQHF.

The table lists this clone with a few counts. The chain links TRBV5-1 to TRBJ2-6; maybe TRBD1 (6 bases). CDR3 length: 18 residues. CDR1 SGHRS and CDR2 YFSETQ come from the germline V gene. Trimming removed 0 bases at V and 3 bases at J, with 16 bases between. The CDR3: CASSLVAGANRGANVLTF. The CDR3 DNA reads TGCGCCAGCAGCTTGGTTGCAGGGGCTAATCGTGGGGCCAACGTCCTGACTTTC.

The V and J genes are TRBV6-6 and TRBJ1-2; the D is unclear. The V end lost 4 bases, the J end lost 4 bases, and 4 bases lay between the germline ends. This CDR3 spans 11 amino acids. Germline lookup yields CDR1 MNHNY and CDR2 SVGAGI (reference sequence). The CDR3: CASSSSYGYTF. CDR3 in DNA: TGTGCCAGCAGTTCCTCCTATGGCTACACCTTC.

V is TRBV27 and J is TRBJ2-3; D is perhaps TRBD2 (6 bases). Germline V lookup: CDR1 MNHEY, CDR2 SMNVEV (reference sequence). The V gene lost 5 bases and the J gene lost 6 bases, with 18 bases spanning the gap. CDR3 size: 15 residues. The CDR3: CASSPQWGDMDTQYF. DNA for the CDR3: TGTGCCAGCAGTCCCCAGTGGGGGGATATGGATACGCAGTATTTT.

This chain links TRBV10-1 with TRBJ1-4; a possible D gene is TRBD1 (5 bases). The CDR3 loop spans 15 amino acids. The V and J ends lost 5 bases and 0 bases respectively, with 10 bases between them. Germline CDR1 WNHNN, CDR2 SYGVQD (reference sequence). The CDR3 reads CASSPGLSTNEKLFF. Written as DNA, the CDR3 is TGCGCCAGCAGTCCGGGACTTTCAACTAATGAAAAACTGTTTTTT.

The rearrangement joins TRBV27 to TRBJ2-1; 10 nucleotides line up with TRBD2. The trim removed 9 bases at V and 7 bases at J, leaving 6 bases unmatched. The CDR3 runs 13 residues. CDR1 is MNHEY, CDR2 SMNVEV, per germline (reference sequence). The CDR3 DNA follows: TGTGCCAGTCGTCAGCGGGGGGGAAATGAGCAGTTCTTC. Its translation: CASRQRGGNEQFF.

CDR3 protein: CASSFSFQPQHF. The CDR3 bases are TGTGCCAGCAGTTTCTCCTTTCAGCCCCAGCATTTT. This chain uses TRBV28 with TRBJ1-5; D call uncertain. Germline V lookup: CDR1 MDHEN, CDR2 SYDVKM. The V end was cut by 3 bases, the J end by 6 bases, with 6 bases between. The CDR3 contains 12 residues.

This chain joins TRBV6-5 and TRBJ1-5, with D hard to call. CDR1 is MNHEY and CDR2 is SVGAGI in the germline V gene. The CDR3 extends over 15 amino acids. The V gene lost 6 bases and the J gene lost 2 bases, with 14 bases spanning the gap. The CDR3 spells CASSPMVGGNQPQHF. CDR3 sequence (DNA): TGTGCCAGCAGCCCCATGGTCGGCGGCAATCAGCCCCAGCATTTT.

V and J are TRBV5-4 and TRBJ2-6; weak D call: TRBD2 (5 bases). Per germline, CDR1 SGHNT and CDR2 YYREEE (reference sequence). V was cut by 4 bases and J by 0 bases, with 14 bases left in between. The CDR3 covers 17 residues. CDR3 sequence (DNA): TGTGCCAGCAGCCTAGGAGGTATCAGCTCTGGGGCCAACGTCCTGACTTTC. It yields the protein CASSLGGISSGANVLTF.

The chain recombines TRBV10-1 with TRBJ2-7, with TRBD1 as a possible D gene (5 bases). Per the germline V gene, CDR1 is WNHNN and CDR2 is SYGVQD (reference sequence). The V gene lost 3 bases and the J gene lost 4 bases, with 7 bases spanning the gap. The length of the CDR3 is 12 residues. As DNA, the CDR3 is TGCGCCAGCAGTGAAGGGGATTACGAGCAGTACTTC. Translated, it gives CASSEGDYEQYF.

This rearrangement joins TRBV9 to TRBJ2-1; the match to TRBD1 covers 9 bases. CDR1 SGDLS and CDR2 YYNGEE come from the germline V gene. V lost 2 bases and J lost 3; bases outside the gene matches: 3. The CDR3 totals 15 residues. Here the CDR3 DNA reads TGTGCCAGCAGCGTGACAGGGGGGGACTACAATGAGCAGTTCTTC. This translates into CASSVTGGDYNEQFF. The variable domain in full, with the rest retrieved from reference TRBV9 and TRBJ2-1, is DSGVTQTPKHLITATGQRVTLRCSPRSGDLSVYWYQQSLDQGLQFLIQYYNGEERAKGNILERFSAQQFPDLHSELNLSSLELGDSALYFCASSVTGGDYNEQFFGPGTRLTVL.

The rearrangement uses TRBV6-5 and TRBJ2-7, with D perhaps assigned TRBD1 or TRBD2 (5 bases each). Germline CDR1 MNHEY, CDR2 SVGAGI. The CDR3 totals 12 residues. Trimming cost V 5 bases and J 6 bases, with 11 bases left between them. The CDR3 DNA sequence: TGTGCCAGCAGTGAGGGGACCCTCGAGCAGTACTTC. Translated, it gives CASSEGTLEQYF.

CDR3: CASSLRRSLGEQYF. CDR3 DNA sequence: TGTGCCAGCAGTTTAAGGCGGAGCCTGGGGGAGCAGTACTTC. The chain employs TRBV27 and TRBJ2-7; D ambiguous. V lost 2 bases to trimming and J lost 7 bases, with 15 bases between them. Germline V gene sequence: CDR1 MNHEY, CDR2 SMNVEV (reference sequence). This CDR3 is built from 14 residues.

The chain carries TRBV9 and TRBJ2-7, with TRBD2 identical over 9 bases. CDR3 length: 16 residues. The germline gives CDR1 SGDLS, CDR2 YYNGEE. J lost 2 bases, V lost 3 bases, and 9 bases had no gene match. CDR3 DNA: TGTGCCAGCAGCGCCGCGGCTAGCGGGACTACCTACGAGCAGTACTTC. Translating gives CASSAAASGTTYEQYF.

This chain uses TRBV7-3 with TRBJ2-6; 8 bases align to TRBD1. The CDR3 is 20 amino acids. CDR1 is SGHTA and CDR2 is FQGTGA in the germline V gene. J was trimmed by 0 bases and V by 1 base; bases with no gene match: 11. The chain's CDR3 is CASSLIPGGRSYSGANVLTF. The CDR3 region has the DNA TGTGCCAGCAGCTTAATCCCAGGGGGCCGATCATACTCTGGGGCCAACGTCCTGACTTTC.

Here the CDR3 DNA reads TGTGCCAGCAGCTTGTACGGGGGGCTGACTGAAGCTTTCTTT. Amino acid sequence: CASSLYGGLTEAFF. The chain uses TRBV5-5 and TRBJ1-1, with D possibly being TRBD1 (6 bases). The V gene's germline CDR1 is SGHKS and CDR2 YYEKEE (reference sequence). Trimming removed 1 base at V and 5 bases at J, with 12 bases between. This CDR3 has 14 residues.

The chain combines TRBV9 with TRBJ2-7, with 7 nucleotides matching TRBD1. The CDR3 runs 15 residues. From germline, CDR1 is SGDLS and CDR2 YYNGEE. V lost 3 bases, J lost 5 bases, and 11 bases stayed unmatched. The CDR3 reads CASSGGQSLGDEQYF. The DNA of the CDR3 is TGTGCCAGCAGCGGGGGACAGTCATTGGGAGACGAGCAGTACTTC. The entire variable domain, with the rest obtained from reference TRBV9 and TRBJ2-7, is as follows: DSGVTQTPKHLITATGQRVTLRCSPRSGDLSVYWYQQSLDQGLQFLIQYYNGEERAKGNILERFSAQQFPDLHSELNLSSLELGDSALYFCASSGGQSLGDEQYFGPGTRLTVT.

The chain links TRBV27 to TRBJ1-5, with 8 bases fitting TRBD1. Germline CDR1 is MNHEY and CDR2 is SMNVEV (reference sequence). Unmatched junction bases numbered 2, after V lost 5 bases and J lost 2 bases. The CDR3 runs 14 residues. CDR3 loop: CASSMTGGNQPQHF. In DNA, the CDR3 is TGTGCCAGCAGTATGACAGGGGGCAATCAGCCCCAGCATTTT.

The V call is TRBV29-1, the J call TRBJ2-1; 8 positions agree with TRBD2. The CDR3 extends over 12 amino acids. V dropped 7 bases and J dropped 8; count of bases not matched to a gene: 7. CDR1 is SQVTM, CDR2 ANQGSEA, per germline. This CDR3 reads CSAISGTDEQFF. Written as DNA, the CDR3 is TGCAGCGCCATTAGCGGGACGGATGAGCAGTTCTTC.

The chain couples TRBV25-1 to TRBJ2-6, with D possibly matching TRBD2 (6 bases). The CDR3 is 17 amino acids. V lost 0 bases to trimming and J lost 2 bases, with 11 bases between them. Germline lookup yields CDR1 MGHDK and CDR2 SYGVNS. CDR3: CASSEYATSAGANVLTF. The DNA of the CDR3 is TGTGCCAGCAGTGAATACGCGACTAGTGCTGGGGCCAACGTCCTGACTTTC.

The chain is built from TRBV2 and TRBJ2-1; TRBD1 matches at 9 bases. The trim removed 7 bases at V and 9 bases at J, leaving 13 bases unmatched. Germline V gene lookup returns CDR1 SNHLY and CDR2 FYNNEI. CDR3 length: 15 amino acids. CDR3 in DNA: TGTGCCAGCAAGAAAGGGGACAGGGATCTGAGTGAGCAGTTCTTC. Protein product: CASKKGDRDLSEQFF.

About this clone itself: Germline and junction disagree at one end, which may indicate a read error. The chain employs TRBV6-5 and TRBJ2-7; the D gene is possibly TRBD1 (6 bases). CDR1 and CDR2 (germline): MNHEY, SVGAGI. CDR3 length equals 15 residues. In nucleotides, the CDR3 is TGTGCCAGCAGTTACGAGGGACACCCCTCCAACGAGCAGTACTTC. It yields the protein CASSYEGHPSNEQYF.

The DNA for the CDR3 is TGTGCCAGTACCATCGGGACTAGCGGGTACAATGAGCAGTTCTTC. Residues: CASTIGTSGYNEQFF. This rearrangement joins TRBV19 to TRBJ2-1; 12 bases agree with TRBD2. From germline, CDR1 is LNHDA and CDR2 SQIVND (reference sequence). There are 15 residues in the CDR3. V gave up 7 bases and J gave up 4 bases; unmatched junction bases: 5.

Details on this clone: This CDR3 is also generated by other DNA sequences in the sample. The rearrangement uses TRBV9 and TRBJ2-1; TRBD2 aligns across 9 bases. The V gene end was trimmed by 4 bases and the J gene end by 5 bases; junction bases not matched to a gene: 13. The V gene's germline CDR1 is SGDLS and CDR2 YYNGEE. The CDR3 runs 17 residues. CDR3 bases: TGTGCCAGCAGCTCAGAGGGGGGCGGGGGGGCGGACAATGAGCAGTTCTTC. Its protein product is CASSSEGGGGADNEQFF.

The chain joins TRBV29-1 to TRBJ2-7; D might be TRBD1 (6 bases). Trimming removed 6 bases at V and 3 bases at J, with 9 bases between. This CDR3 contains 11 residues. Germline V lookup: CDR1 SQVTM, CDR2 ANQGSEA. The CDR3 here is CSVRQDYEQYF. CDR3 coding DNA: TGCAGCGTCCGACAGGACTACGAGCAGTACTTC.

The chain couples TRBV13 to TRBJ2-2; TRBD2 might be the D (6 bases). Germline values: CDR1 PRHDT, CDR2 FYEKMQ (reference sequence). The length of the CDR3 is 14 residues. Deletions cut 6 bases from V and 1 base from J, with 9 bases between. The DNA of the CDR3 is TGTGCCAGCAGTCCGCGGGGGAACACCGGGGAGCTGTTTTTT. Translating it yields CASSPRGNTGELFF. Together with reference TRBV13 and TRBJ2-2, the CDR3 gives the full variable domain: AAGVIQSPRHLIKEKRETATLKCYPIPRHDTVYWYQQGPGQDPQFLISFYEKMQSDKGSIPDRFSAQQFSDYHSELNMSSLELGDSALYFCASSPRGNTGELFFGEGSRLTVL.